This T cell receptor (beta chain) was obtained from a study of cytomegalovirus exposure and HLA in healthy donors. The primer mix had 60 Vbeta and 13 Jbeta primers. This table comes from immunoSEQ multiplex PCR, and its TCRdb copy is limited to in-frame clones, with some not included. The data contain tens of thousands of clones, around 75% of them singletons. Regarding the study as a whole: Across all donors, roughly uniform sequencing depth was an assumption of the presence/absence analyses.

This clone was picked up a small number of times. Antigen specificity is unknown. This CDR3 contains 13 residues. The germline V gene has CDR1 ENHRY and CDR2 SYGVKD. V dropped 4 bases and J dropped 5; count of bases not matched to a gene: 1. This TCR was recovered from a woman aged 40 to 49 in good health and CMV-seropositive. This chain links TRBV10-3 with TRBJ1-1; TRBD1 aligns across 10 bases. Material for sequencing was PBMCs. Written as DNA, the CDR3 is TGTGCCATCAGTGGGACAGGGGGGACTGAAGCTTTCTTT. Translated: CAISGTGGTEAFF.